Following are 4 T cell receptor beta chains from one sample sequenced in a study of blood T cell repertoires in COVID-19. Measured with immunoSEQ multiplex PCR; TCRdb has only the in-frame clones, and not every one. This repertoire shows tens of thousands of clones, 86% found once; its top ten account for approximately 1.4%. The sequencing input was peripheral blood. The receptor set was obtained from a woman aged 60-70 years with acute or convalescent COVID-19.

The V gene is TRBV29-1, the J gene TRBJ2-1; maybe TRBD2 (5 bases). The CDR3 is 16 residues long. V lost 1 base and J lost 0, with 13 bases in between. CDR1 is SQVTM and CDR2 is ANQGSEA in the germline V gene. This CDR3 is CSVEGQRNPSYNEQFF. In DNA form, the CDR3 reads TGCAGCGTTGAAGGGCAGCGGAATCCCTCCTACAATGAGCAGTTCTTC.

CDR3 coding DNA: TGCAGCGCGCGCCCGGGAGGGACGATCTATGGCTACACCTTC. Translation: CSARPGGTIYGYTF. The chain joins TRBV29-1 to TRBJ1-2; D perhaps matches TRBD1 (5 bases). The CDR3 loop spans 14 amino acids. Trimming took 7 bases from V and 4 from J, leaving 19 bases between them. Germline lookup yields CDR1 SQVTM and CDR2 ANQGSEA.

This clone has just one count. The chain combines TRBV5-1 with TRBJ2-7; 7 nucleotides align to TRBD1. Germline CDR1 is SGHRS and CDR2 is YFSETQ. Unmatched junction bases numbered 10, after V lost 2 bases and J lost 5 bases. This CDR3 comprises 15 residues. CDR3 loop: CASSLVSQGINEQYF. The CDR3 nucleotides read TGCGCCAGCAGCTTAGTTTCACAGGGGATCAACGAGCAGTACTTC.

This clone occurred once. The V gene is TRBV5-1, the J gene TRBJ2-2, with D tentatively TRBD2 (6 bases). The V end lost 4 bases, the J end lost 7 bases, and 17 bases lay between the germline ends. Germline assignment: CDR1 SGHRS and CDR2 YFSETQ. CDR3 length: 15 amino acids. CDR3 in amino acids: CASSPPSYGGGELFF. In DNA, the CDR3 is TGCGCCAGCAGCCCGCCTTCCTACGGGGGCGGGGAGCTGTTTTTT.